Listed here are 9 T cell receptor beta chains from one sample, sequenced in a study of T cells after yellow fever vaccination (dated by TCRdb to about 2019). The method behind the library was 5' RACE. The sequencer listed for this sample is Illumina HiSeq 2500. TCRdb took the public reads, trimmed them with fastp at Q25, ran MiXCR for clone calling and kept in-frame beta chains. One record per CDR3 amino acid sequence lists the most common genes and DNA. This sample gives 200,000 to 300,000 distinct CDR3 sequences in total; 10% to 15% of them show up just once. The ten largest clones represent 0.4% to 0.55% of the sample. The treatment or condition label corresponds to: live attenuated yellow fever vaccine strain. The input for sequencing was CD4+ T cells sorted from PBMCs, taken 45 days after the yellow fever booster vaccination. Source of these receptors: a man aged 30 to 39 who received the YFV17D yellow fever vaccine.

This clonotype was recorded many times. The chain recombines TRBV7-2 with TRBJ2-7; D is ambiguous. Looked up from germline, CDR1 is SGHTA and CDR2 is FQGNSA. The CDR3 spans 13 residues. The germline V and J ends were trimmed by 5 bases and 0 bases, with 8 bases remaining between them. CDR3 sequence reads: CASSVTASYEQYF. CDR3 in DNA: TGTGCCAGCAGCGTCACGGCCTCCTACGAGCAGTACTTC.

This clonotype was observed a handful of times. This CDR3 reads CASSLYPDWTAYEQYF. Here the CDR3 DNA reads TGTGCCAGCAGTCTCTATCCCGACTGGACAGCCTACGAGCAGTACTTC. The rearrangement links TRBV6-2 or TRBV6-3 to TRBJ2-7, with D possibly TRBD1 on 6 matching bases. Germline-derived CDR1 and CDR2 are MNHEY and SVGEGT. V lost 5 bases and J lost 2, with 19 bases in between. This CDR3 spans 16 amino acids.

The rearrangement uses TRBV12-3 or TRBV12-4 and TRBJ2-7; 9 bases are a match to TRBD1. V gave up 1 base and J gave up 5 bases; unmatched junction bases: 6. The CDR3 runs to 15 residues. The CDR3 DNA sequence: TGTGCCAGCAGTTTAGGGGGGACAGGGCTTGACGAGCAGTACTTC. Protein: CASSLGGTGLDEQYF.

In this sample, this clonotype turned up a few times. The chain links TRBV9 to TRBJ2-4, with D possibly being TRBD2 (7 bases). V lost 2 bases to trimming and J lost 0 bases, with 21 bases between them. Germline V gene data show CDR1 as SGDLS and CDR2 as YYNGEE. There are 19 residues in the CDR3. The CDR3 region is CASSVAGAGAHLAKNIQYF. Here the CDR3 DNA reads TGTGCCAGCAGCGTCGCAGGGGCGGGGGCTCACCTAGCCAAAAACATTCAGTACTTC.

This clonotype was counted many times. V and J are TRBV20-1 and TRBJ2-7; maybe TRBD2 (6 bases). V lost 0 bases and J lost 6, with 15 bases in between. The germline V gene encodes CDR1 DFQATT and CDR2 SNEGSKA (reference sequence). The length of the CDR3 is 14 residues. The CDR3 DNA is TGCAGTGCTAGAGAAGGCTCGGAGGGAGGCGAGCAGTACTTC. Protein: CSAREGSEGGEQYF.

The chain is built from TRBV7-2 and TRBJ2-7; D not certain. CDR1 is SGHTA, CDR2 FQGNSA, per germline. The CDR3 runs 13 residues. The V and J ends lost 2 bases and 5 bases respectively, with 10 bases between them. The CDR3 DNA reads as TGTGCCAGCAGCTTAAACCGTCTAGACGAGCAGTACTTC. It encodes CASSLNRLDEQYF.

The gene calls are TRBV5-4 and TRBJ1-1; maybe TRBD1 (5 bases). Trimming took off 8 bases at V and 5 bases at J, with 16 bases between the two ends. CDR1 and CDR2 from the germline V gene are SGHNT and YYREEE (reference sequence). This CDR3 contains 13 residues. DNA for the CDR3: TGTGCCAGAAGGTTCAGGGTAAATACTGAAGCTTTCTTT. Amino acids: CARRFRVNTEAFF.

This clonotype was picked up a small number of times. The rearrangement links TRBV20-1 to TRBJ1-1, with TRBD1 as a possible D gene (6 bases). V lost 5 bases to trimming and J lost 1 base, with 14 bases between them. Germline V gives CDR1 DFQATT, CDR2 SNEGSKA (reference sequence). The CDR3 loop spans 14 amino acids. The CDR3 bases are TGCAGTGCTGCCGGCGGGACATCGAACACTGAAGCTTTCTTT. It yields the protein CSAAGGTSNTEAFF.

This chain connects TRBV9 to TRBJ2-2, with D perhaps matching TRBD1 (6 bases). The germline V gene encodes CDR1 SGDLS and CDR2 YYNGEE. This CDR3 comprises 15 residues. The ends were cut back, 0 bases at V and 4 bases at J, with 10 bases in the middle. CDR3 protein: CASSVAGVATGELFF. The CDR3 coding sequence is TGTGCCAGCAGCGTAGCAGGGGTAGCCACCGGGGAGCTGTTTTTT.